The following is a TCR beta chain sequence with its context. What it recognizes is unknown. The data derive from a study of monozygotic twins with inflammatory bowel disease. Study findings and constraints: Especially with disease activity, IBD patients had fewer clonotypes in common with others than healthy twins did.

Nested PCRs of about 17 and 10 cycles, two in total, were run on TCRalpha and TCRbeta cDNA. No DNA is given; TCRdb re-called the 5' RACE reads and lists each CDR3 protein once. Its table lists some 160,000 distinct CDR3 sequences. Sequences were obtained from blood. This clonotype was obtained from a human donor with ulcerative colitis or Crohn's disease, or a healthy co-twin of an affected twin (not recorded which).

CDR3: CAWSLYRGNEQFF. The V call is TRBV30, the J call TRBJ2-1; absent DNA, TCRdb's TRBD1 call cannot be checked. Germline V lookup: CDR1 GTSNPN, CDR2 SVGIG (reference sequence). The CDR3 has 13 amino acids.